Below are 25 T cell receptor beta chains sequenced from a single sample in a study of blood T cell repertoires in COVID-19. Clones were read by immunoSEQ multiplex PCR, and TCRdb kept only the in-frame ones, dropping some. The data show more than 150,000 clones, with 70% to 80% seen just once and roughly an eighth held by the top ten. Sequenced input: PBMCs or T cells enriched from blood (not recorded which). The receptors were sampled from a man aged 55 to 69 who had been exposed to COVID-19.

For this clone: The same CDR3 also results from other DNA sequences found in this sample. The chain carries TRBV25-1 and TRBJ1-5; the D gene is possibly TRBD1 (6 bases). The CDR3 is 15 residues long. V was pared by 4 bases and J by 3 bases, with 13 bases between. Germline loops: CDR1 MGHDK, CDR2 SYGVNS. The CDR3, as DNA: TGTGCCAGCAGTGCGTCGGGACAACCCAATCAGCCCCAGCATTTT. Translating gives CASSASGQPNQPQHF.

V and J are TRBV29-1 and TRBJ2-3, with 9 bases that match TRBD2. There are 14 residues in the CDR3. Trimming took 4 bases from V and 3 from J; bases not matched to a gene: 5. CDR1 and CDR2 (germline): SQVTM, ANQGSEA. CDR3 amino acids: CSVGVLAGTDTQYF. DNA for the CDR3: TGCAGCGTTGGAGTGCTAGCGGGGACAGATACGCAGTATTTT.

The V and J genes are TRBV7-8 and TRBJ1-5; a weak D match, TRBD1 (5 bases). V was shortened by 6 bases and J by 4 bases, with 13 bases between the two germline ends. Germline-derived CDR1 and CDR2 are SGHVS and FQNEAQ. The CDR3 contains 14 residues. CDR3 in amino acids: CASSTGRGNQPQHF. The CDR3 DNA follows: TGTGCCAGCAGTACGGGCCGGGGGAATCAGCCCCAGCATTTT.

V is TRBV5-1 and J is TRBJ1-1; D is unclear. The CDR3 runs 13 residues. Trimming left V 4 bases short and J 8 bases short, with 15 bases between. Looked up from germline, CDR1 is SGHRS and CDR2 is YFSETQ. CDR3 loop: CASSLSMREEAFF. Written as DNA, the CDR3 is TGCGCCAGCAGCCTATCGATGCGGGAGGAAGCTTTCTTT.

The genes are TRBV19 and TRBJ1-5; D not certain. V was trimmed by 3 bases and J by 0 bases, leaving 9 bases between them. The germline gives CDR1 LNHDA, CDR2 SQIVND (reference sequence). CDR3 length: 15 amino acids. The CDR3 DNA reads TGTGCCAGTAGTATGGCGGGTCTTAGCAATCAGCCCCAGCATTTT. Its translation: CASSMAGLSNQPQHF.

CDR3 region: CASSLLAEGYTF. The CDR3 DNA sequence: TGTGCCAGCAGTTTATTAGCCGAAGGCTACACCTTC. This chain connects TRBV28 to TRBJ1-2; D is undetermined. V lost 1 base to trimming and J lost 8 bases, with 8 bases between them. Per germline, CDR1 MDHEN and CDR2 SYDVKM. The CDR3 is made up of 12 amino acids.

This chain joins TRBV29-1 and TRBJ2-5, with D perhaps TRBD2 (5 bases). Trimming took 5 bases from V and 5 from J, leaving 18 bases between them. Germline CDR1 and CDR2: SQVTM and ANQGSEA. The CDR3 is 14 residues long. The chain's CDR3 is CSVFSKVRGETQYF. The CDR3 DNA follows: TGCAGCGTTTTCTCGAAAGTGCGCGGGGAGACCCAGTACTTC.

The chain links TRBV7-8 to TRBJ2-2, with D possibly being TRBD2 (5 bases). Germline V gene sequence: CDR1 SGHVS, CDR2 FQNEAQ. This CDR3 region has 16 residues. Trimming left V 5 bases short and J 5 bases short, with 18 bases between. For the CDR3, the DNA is TGTGCCAGCAGCCTAACGGTGGGCGGGCTTACCGGGGAGCTGTTTTTT. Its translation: CASSLTVGGLTGELFF.

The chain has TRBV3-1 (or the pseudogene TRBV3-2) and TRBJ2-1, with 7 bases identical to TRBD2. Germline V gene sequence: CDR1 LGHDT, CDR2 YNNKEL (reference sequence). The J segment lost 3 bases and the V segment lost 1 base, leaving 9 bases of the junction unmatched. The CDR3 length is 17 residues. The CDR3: CASSQAIGRNLYNEQFF. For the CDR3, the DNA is TGTGCCAGCAGCCAAGCCATCGGGAGGAACCTCTACAATGAGCAGTTCTTC.

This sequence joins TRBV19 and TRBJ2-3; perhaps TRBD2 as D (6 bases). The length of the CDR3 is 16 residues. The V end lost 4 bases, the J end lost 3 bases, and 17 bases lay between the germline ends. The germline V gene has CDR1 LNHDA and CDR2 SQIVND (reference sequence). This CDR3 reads CASSTAGSQRTDTQYF. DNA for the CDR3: TGTGCCAGTAGTACCGCCGGGAGTCAGAGAACAGATACGCAGTATTTT.

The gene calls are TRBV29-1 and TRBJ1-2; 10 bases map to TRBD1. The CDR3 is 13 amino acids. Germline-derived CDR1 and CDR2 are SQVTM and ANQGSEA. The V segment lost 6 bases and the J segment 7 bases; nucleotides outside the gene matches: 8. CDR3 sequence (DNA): TGCAGCGTCCCCGGACAGGGGGTAGCTGGCTACACCTTC. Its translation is CSVPGQGVAGYTF. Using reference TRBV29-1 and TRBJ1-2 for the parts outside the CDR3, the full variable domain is SAVISQKPSRDICQRGTSLTIQCQVDSQVTMMFWYRQQPGQSLTLIATANQGSEATYESGFVIDKFPISRPNLTFSTLTVSNMSPEDSSIYLCSVPGQGVAGYTFGSGTRLTVV.

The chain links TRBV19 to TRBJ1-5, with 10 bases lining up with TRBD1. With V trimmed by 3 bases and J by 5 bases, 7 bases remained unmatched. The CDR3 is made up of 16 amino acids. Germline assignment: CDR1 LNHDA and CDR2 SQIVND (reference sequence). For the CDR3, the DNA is TGTGCCAGTAGTATCCCGGGACAGGGGACGTATCAGCCCCAGCATTTT. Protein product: CASSIPGQGTYQPQHF.

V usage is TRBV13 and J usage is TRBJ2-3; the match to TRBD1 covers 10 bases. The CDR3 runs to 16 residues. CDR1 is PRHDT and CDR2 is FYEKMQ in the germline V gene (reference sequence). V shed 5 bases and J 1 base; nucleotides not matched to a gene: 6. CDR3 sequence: CASSGQGGLGTDTQYF. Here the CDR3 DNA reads TGTGCCAGCAGCGGACAGGGGGGACTCGGCACAGATACGCAGTATTTT.

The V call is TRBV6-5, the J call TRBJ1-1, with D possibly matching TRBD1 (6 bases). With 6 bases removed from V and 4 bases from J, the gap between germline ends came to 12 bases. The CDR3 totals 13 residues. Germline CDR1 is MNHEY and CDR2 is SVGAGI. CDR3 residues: CASSGGPITEAFF. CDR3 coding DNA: TGTGCCAGCAGCGGGGGGCCTATCACTGAAGCTTTCTTT.

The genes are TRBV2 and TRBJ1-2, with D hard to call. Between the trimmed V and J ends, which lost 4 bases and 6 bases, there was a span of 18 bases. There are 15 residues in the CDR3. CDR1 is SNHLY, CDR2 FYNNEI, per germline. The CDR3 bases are TGTGCCAGCAGTGGAGGGAGGGTATCTAGTGATGGCTACACCTTC. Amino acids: CASSGGRVSSDGYTF.

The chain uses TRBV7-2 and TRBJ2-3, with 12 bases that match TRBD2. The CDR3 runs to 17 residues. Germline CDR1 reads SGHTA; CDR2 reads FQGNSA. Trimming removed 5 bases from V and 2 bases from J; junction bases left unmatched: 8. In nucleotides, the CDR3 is TGTGCCAGCAGCCTGCGGACTAGCGGGACCCTCACAGATACGCAGTATTTT. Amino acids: CASSLRTSGTLTDTQYF.

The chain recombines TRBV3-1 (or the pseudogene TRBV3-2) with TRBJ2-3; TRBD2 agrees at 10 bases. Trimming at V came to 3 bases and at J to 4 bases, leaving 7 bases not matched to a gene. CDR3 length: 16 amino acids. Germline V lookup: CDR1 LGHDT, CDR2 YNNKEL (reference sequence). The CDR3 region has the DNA TGTGCCAGCAGCCAGGGACTAGCGCTGAAGGCAGATACGCAGTATTTT. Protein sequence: CASSQGLALKADTQYF.

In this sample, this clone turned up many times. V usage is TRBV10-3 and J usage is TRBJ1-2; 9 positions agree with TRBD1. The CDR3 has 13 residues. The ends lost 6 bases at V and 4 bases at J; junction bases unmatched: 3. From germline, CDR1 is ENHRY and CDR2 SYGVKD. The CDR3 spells CAISPDRGYGYTF. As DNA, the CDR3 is TGTGCCATCAGCCCGGACAGGGGCTATGGCTACACCTTC.

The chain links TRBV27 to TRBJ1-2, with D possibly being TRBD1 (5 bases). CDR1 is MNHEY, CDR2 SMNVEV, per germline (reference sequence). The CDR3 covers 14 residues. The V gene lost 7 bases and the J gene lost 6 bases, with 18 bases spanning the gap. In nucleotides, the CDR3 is TGTGCCAGCATAGAAAGGGCAGGGTCTGATGGCTACACCTTC. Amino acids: CASIERAGSDGYTF.

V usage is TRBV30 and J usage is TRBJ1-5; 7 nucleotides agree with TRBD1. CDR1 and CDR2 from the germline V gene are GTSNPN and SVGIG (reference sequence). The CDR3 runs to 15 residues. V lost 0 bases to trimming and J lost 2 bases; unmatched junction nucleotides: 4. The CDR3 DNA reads TGTGCCTGGAGTGTAGGGCAGGGGGGCAATCAGCCCCAGCATTTT. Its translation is CAWSVGQGGNQPQHF.

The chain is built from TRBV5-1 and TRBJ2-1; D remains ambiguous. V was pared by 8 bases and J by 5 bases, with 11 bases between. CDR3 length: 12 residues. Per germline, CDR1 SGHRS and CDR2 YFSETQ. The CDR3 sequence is CASKHENNEQFF. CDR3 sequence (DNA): TGCGCCAGTAAACACGAAAACAATGAGCAGTTCTTC.

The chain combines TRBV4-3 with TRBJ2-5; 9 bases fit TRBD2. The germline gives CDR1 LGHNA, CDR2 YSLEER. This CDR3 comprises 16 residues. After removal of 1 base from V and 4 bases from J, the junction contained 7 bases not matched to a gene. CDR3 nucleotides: TGCGCCAGCAGCCAAGGTGTAGCGGGAGCAGTAGAGACCCAGTACTTC. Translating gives CASSQGVAGAVETQYF.

CDR3 in DNA: TGCGCCAGCAGCGTACCCGGGACTAGCGTTTCAAACTACAATGAGCAGTTCTTC. Translated, it gives CASSVPGTSVSNYNEQFF. The chain has TRBV5-1 and TRBJ2-1; TRBD2 aligns across 10 bases. V was pared by 4 bases and J by 3 bases, with 13 bases of the junction left unmatched. The CDR3 is 18 amino acids. The germline V gene encodes CDR1 SGHRS and CDR2 YFSETQ.

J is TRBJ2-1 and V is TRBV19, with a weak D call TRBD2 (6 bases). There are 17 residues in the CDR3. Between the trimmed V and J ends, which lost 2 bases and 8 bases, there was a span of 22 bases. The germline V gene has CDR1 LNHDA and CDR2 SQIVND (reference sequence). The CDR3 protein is CASSISPGGIKSYEQFF. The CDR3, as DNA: TGTGCCAGTAGTATATCCCCGGGCGGGATCAAGTCGTATGAGCAGTTCTTC.

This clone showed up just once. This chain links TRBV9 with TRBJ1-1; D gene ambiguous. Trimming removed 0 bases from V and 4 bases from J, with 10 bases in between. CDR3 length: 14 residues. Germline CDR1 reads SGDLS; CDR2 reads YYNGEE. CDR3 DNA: TGTGCCAGCAGCGTAGCCTTCGGGAGCACTGAAGCTTTCTTT. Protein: CASSVAFGSTEAFF.